The entry below gives a single T cell receptor (beta chain) sequence along with its context. This CDR3 region has 14 residues. Germline CDR1 reads MRHNA; CDR2 reads SNTAGT. With V trimmed by 5 bases and J by 8 bases, 6 bases remained unmatched. Cohort 3 donors were reported recovered after two negative PCRs, clearance, or symptom resolution. This record comes from a study of blood T cell repertoires in COVID-19. Assay: immunoSEQ multiplex PCR; the TCRdb copy retains only in-frame clones and omits some. The repertoire consists of roughly 400,000 clones, with around 87% occurring once and the leading ten covering 10%.

Sequencing was done on a sample of PBMCs or T cells enriched from blood (not recorded which). The chain recombines TRBV6-4 with TRBJ1-6, with TRBD1 identical over 7 bases. The sequence derives from a woman aged 50 to 65 who had recovered from COVID-19. CDR3: CASSQAGGDSPLHF. For the CDR3, the DNA is TGTGCCAGCAGTCAGGCAGGGGGTGATTCACCCCTCCACTTT.